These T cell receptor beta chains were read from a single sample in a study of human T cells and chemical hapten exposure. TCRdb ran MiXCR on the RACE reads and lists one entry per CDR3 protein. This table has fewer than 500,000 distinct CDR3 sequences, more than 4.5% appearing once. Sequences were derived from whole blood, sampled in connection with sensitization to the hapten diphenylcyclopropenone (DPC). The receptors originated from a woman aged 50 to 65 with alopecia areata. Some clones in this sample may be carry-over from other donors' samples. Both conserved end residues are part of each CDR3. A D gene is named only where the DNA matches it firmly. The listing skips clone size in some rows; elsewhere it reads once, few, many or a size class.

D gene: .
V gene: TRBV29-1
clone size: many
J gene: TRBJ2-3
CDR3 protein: CSVPVTGRDTQYF
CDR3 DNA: TGCAGCGTTCCCGTCACAGGACGAGATACGCAGTATTTT

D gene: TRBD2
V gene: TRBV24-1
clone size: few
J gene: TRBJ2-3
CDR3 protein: CATSDTGLAGGATDTQYF
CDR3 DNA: TGTGCCACCAGTGATACGGGACTAGCGGGAGGGGCCACAGATACGCAGTATTTT

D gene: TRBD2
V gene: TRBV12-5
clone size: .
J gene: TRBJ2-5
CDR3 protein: CASGSPGLQQETQYF
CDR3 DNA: TGTGCTAGTGGTTCCCCGGGACTACAACAAGAGACCCAGTACTTC

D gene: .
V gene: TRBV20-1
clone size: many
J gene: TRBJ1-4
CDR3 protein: CSARKVEKLFF
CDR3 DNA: TGCAGTGCTAGAAAGGTTGAAAAACTGTTTTTT

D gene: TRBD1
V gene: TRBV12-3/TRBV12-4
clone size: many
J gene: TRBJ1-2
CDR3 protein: CASSYLWTGAYGYTF
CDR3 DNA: TGTGCCAGCAGTTACCTTTGGACAGGGGCCTATGGCTACACCTTC

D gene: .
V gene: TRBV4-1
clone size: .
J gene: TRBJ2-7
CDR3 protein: CASSQDPGGYEQYF
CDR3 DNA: TGCGCCAGCAGCCAAGATCCAGGGGGGTACGAGCAGTACTTC

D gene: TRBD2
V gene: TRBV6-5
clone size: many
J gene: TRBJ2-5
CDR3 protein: CASSFATSRGQTQYF
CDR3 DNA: TGTGCCAGCAGTTTCGCGACTAGCAGAGGGCAGACCCAGTACTTC

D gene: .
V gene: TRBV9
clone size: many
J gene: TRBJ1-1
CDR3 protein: CASSVEGTRTEAFF
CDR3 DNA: TGTGCCAGCAGCGTAGAGGGTACTCGCACTGAAGCTTTCTTT

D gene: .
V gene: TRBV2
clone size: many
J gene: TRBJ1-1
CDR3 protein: CASSTGPKAFF
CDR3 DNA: TGTGCCAGCAGCACGGGCCCTAAAGCTTTCTTT

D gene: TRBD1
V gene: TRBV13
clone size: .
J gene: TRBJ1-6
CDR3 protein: CASSLRDREAVSPLHF
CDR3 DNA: TGTGCCAGCAGCCTCCGGGACAGGGAAGCAGTATCACCCCTCCACTTT

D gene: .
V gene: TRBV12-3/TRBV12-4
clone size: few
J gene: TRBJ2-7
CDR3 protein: CASIGADSYEQYF
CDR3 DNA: TGTGCCAGCATAGGGGCCGACTCCTACGAGCAGTACTTC

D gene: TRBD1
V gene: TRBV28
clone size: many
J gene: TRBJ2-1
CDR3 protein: CASSPSGQGAYNEQFF
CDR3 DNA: TGTGCCAGCAGCCCCTCCGGACAGGGGGCCTACAATGAGCAGTTCTTC

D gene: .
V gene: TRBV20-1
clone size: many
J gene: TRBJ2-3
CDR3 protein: CSFLQGGSTDTQYF
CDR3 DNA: TGCAGTTTTCTACAGGGTGGGTCCACAGATACGCAGTATTTT

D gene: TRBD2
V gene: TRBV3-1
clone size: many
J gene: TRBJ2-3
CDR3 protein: CASSQYGREVADTQYF
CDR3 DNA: TGTGCCAGCAGCCAATATGGGCGGGAGGTAGCAGATACGCAGTATTTT

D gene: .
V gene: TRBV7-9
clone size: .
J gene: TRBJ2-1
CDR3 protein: CASSLEMSANEQFF
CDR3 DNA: TGTGCCAGCAGCTTAGAGATGTCGGCCAATGAGCAGTTCTTC

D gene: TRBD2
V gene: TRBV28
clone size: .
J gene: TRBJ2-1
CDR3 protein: CASSFAGVAGNEQFF
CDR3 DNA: TGTGCCAGCAGTTTTGCGGGAGTAGCAGGAAATGAGCAGTTCTTC

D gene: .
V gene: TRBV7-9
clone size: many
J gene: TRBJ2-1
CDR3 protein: CASTSLSNNEQFF
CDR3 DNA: TGTGCCAGCACCTCGCTATCCAACAATGAGCAGTTCTTC

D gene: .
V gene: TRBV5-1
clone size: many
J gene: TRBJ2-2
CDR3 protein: CASSLAGANTGELFF
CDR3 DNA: TGCGCCAGCAGCTTGGCGGGGGCGAACACCGGGGAGCTGTTTTTT

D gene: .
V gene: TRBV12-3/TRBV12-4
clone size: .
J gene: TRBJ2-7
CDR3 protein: CASSLGGVYEQYF
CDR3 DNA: TGTGCCAGCAGTTTAGGTGGGGTCTACGAGCAGTACTTC

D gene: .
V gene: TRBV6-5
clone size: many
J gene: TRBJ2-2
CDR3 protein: CASSTHEAGELFF
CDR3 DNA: TGTGCCAGCAGTACGCATGAGGCCGGGGAGCTGTTTTTT

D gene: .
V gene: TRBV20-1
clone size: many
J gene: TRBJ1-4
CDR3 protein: CSARDATVTNEKLFF
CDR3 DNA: TGCAGTGCTAGAGACGCGACAGTAACTAATGAAAAACTGTTTTTT

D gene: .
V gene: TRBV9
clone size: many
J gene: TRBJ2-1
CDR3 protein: CASSVADNEQFF
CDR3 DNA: TGTGCCAGCAGCGTAGCGGACAATGAGCAGTTCTTC

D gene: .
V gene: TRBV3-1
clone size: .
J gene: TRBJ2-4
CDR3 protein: CASSQEGVLTKNIQYF
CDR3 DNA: TGTGCCAGCAGCCAAGAGGGGGTACTAACCAAAAACATTCAGTACTTC

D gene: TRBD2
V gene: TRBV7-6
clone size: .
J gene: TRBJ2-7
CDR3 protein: CASSVSGGNEQYF
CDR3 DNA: TGTGCCAGCAGCGTTAGCGGGGGAAACGAGCAGTACTTC

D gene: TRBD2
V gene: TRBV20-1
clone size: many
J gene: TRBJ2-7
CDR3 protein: CSARASGEYEQYF
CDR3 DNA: TGCAGTGCTAGAGCTAGCGGGGAGTACGAGCAGTACTTC

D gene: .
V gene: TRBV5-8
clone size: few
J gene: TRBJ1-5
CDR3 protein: CASSLGWDRQNQPQHF
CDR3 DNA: TGTGCCAGCAGCTTGGGGTGGGACCGTCAAAATCAGCCCCAGCATTTT

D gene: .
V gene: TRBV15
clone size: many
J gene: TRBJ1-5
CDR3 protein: CATSRVRGVGQPQHF
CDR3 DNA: TGTGCCACCAGCAGAGTCCGGGGGGTTGGACAGCCCCAGCATTTT